These 22 T cell receptor beta chains came from one sample sequenced in a study of OX40 agonist ivuxolimab in advanced cancers. TCRdb's copy holds only in-frame clones and misses some; the assay was immunoSEQ multiplex PCR. The table records around 61,000 clones, 82% of them present only once. Sequencing used CD4+ or CD8+ T cells sorted from blood, obtained in a trial of the OX40 agonist ivuxolimab. The receptors here all came from an adult with an advanced solid tumor such as melanoma, head and neck, liver or kidney cancer.

V gene TRBV5-1 combines with J gene TRBJ2-2, with TRBD1 as a possible D gene (6 bases). With 4 bases removed from V and 6 bases from J, the gap between germline ends came to 16 bases. The germline V gene has CDR1 SGHRS and CDR2 YFSETQ. The CDR3 covers 15 residues. CDR3 bases: TGCGCCAGCAGCGCCGGGACAACTGTTGCCGGGGAGCTGTTTTTT. Its protein is CASSAGTTVAGELFF. The variable domain in full, with the rest retrieved from reference TRBV5-1 and TRBJ2-2, is KAGVTQTPRYLIKTRGQQVTLSCSPISGHRSVSWYQQTPGQGLQFLFEYFSETQRNKGNFPGRFSGRQFSNSRSEMNVSTLELGDSALYLCASSAGTTVAGELFFGEGSRLTVL.

There are many counts of this clone. The V and J genes are TRBV4-2 and TRBJ2-3; 8 bases fit TRBD1. CDR3 size: 18 residues. CDR1 is LGHNA, CDR2 YNFKEQ, per germline. J was trimmed by 3 bases and V by 0 bases; bases with no gene match: 11. The chain's CDR3 is CASSQDPQGASWTDTQYF. CDR3 nucleotides: TGTGCCAGCAGCCAAGATCCGCAGGGGGCGAGTTGGACAGATACGCAGTATTTT.

J is TRBJ1-3 and V is TRBV30; unclear D gene. Trimming shortened V by 0 bases and J by 11 bases, and 8 bases separated the two germline ends. CDR1 is GTSNPN and CDR2 is SVGIG in the germline V gene (reference sequence). The CDR3 length is 11 residues. CDR3 residues: CAWSVNLPIYF. As DNA, the CDR3 is TGTGCCTGGAGTGTGAACTTGCCCATATATTTT.

This clone was seen once. The chain carries TRBV5-1 and TRBJ2-5; D perhaps matches TRBD1 (6 bases). Trimming took 4 bases from V and 1 from J, leaving 17 bases between them. Germline assignment: CDR1 SGHRS and CDR2 YFSETQ. This CDR3 comprises 16 residues. The CDR3 spells CASSPTGTPIQETQYF. CDR3 nucleotides: TGCGCCAGCAGCCCGACCGGGACACCAATCCAAGAGACCCAGTACTTC.

The V gene is TRBV5-1, the J gene TRBJ1-3; D is uncertain. This CDR3 spans 15 amino acids. The ends were cut back, 0 bases at V and 0 bases at J, with 7 bases in the middle. The germline gives CDR1 SGHRS, CDR2 YFSETQ. CDR3 in amino acids: CASSLDVRSGNTIYF. In DNA, the CDR3 is TGCGCCAGCAGCTTGGACGTTCGCTCTGGAAACACCATATATTTT.

This clone was counted a single time. The chain links TRBV10-3 to TRBJ2-5; 9 positions agree with TRBD1. The CDR3 sequence is 18 residues long. Germline V gene sequence: CDR1 ENHRY, CDR2 SYGVKD. V lost 0 bases, J lost 5 bases, and 13 bases stayed unmatched. CDR3 nucleotides: TGTGCCATCAGTGAGTCGAAATCTATGGGACAGGGCCCGGAGACCCAGTACTTC. This encodes CAISESKSMGQGPETQYF.

J is TRBJ2-1 and V is TRBV15; TRBD2 might be the D (5 bases). The V gene lost 0 bases and the J gene lost 5 bases, with 11 bases spanning the gap. CDR3 length: 15 residues. The germline CDR1 and CDR2 sequences are LNHNV and YYDKDF (reference sequence). CDR3 in DNA: TGTGCCACCAGCAGAGACTACGAGGGTAACAATGAGCAGTTCTTC. Its protein is CATSRDYEGNNEQFF.

This clone was counted between two and nine times. The V call is TRBV6-5, the J call TRBJ2-2; 7 nucleotides match TRBD2. V lost 2 bases and J lost 8; bases outside the gene matches: 11. There are 16 residues in the CDR3. CDR1 is MNHEY, CDR2 SVGAGI, per germline. DNA of the CDR3: TGTGCCAGCAGTTACAGTGCTAGCGGCGATTATGGGGAGCTGTTTTTT. Translation: CASSYSASGDYGELFF.

The CDR3, as DNA: TGCAGCGTTGATTTAACTAGCGGGAGCAGAGAGACCCAGTACTTC. Translation gives CSVDLTSGSRETQYF. The chain couples TRBV29-1 to TRBJ2-5; 11 bases align to TRBD2. The ends lost 3 bases at V and 4 bases at J; junction bases unmatched: 7. CDR1 is SQVTM and CDR2 is ANQGSEA in the germline V gene. The CDR3 is made up of 15 amino acids. Variable domain in full (rest from reference TRBV29-1 and TRBJ2-5): SAVISQKPSRDICQRGTSLTIQCQVDSQVTMMFWYRQQPGQSLTLIATANQGSEATYESGFVIDKFPISRPNLTFSTLTVSNMSPEDSSIYLCSVDLTSGSRETQYFGPGTRLLVL.

This clone was detected only a few times. The chain has TRBV7-8 and TRBJ2-1, with 12 bases identical to TRBD2. Germline CDR1 is SGHVS and CDR2 is FQNEAQ. The V segment lost 4 bases and the J segment 0 bases; nucleotides outside the gene matches: 16. This CDR3 is built from 21 residues. DNA for the CDR3: TGTGCCAGCAGCTCGGCTCGGGTCGGACTAGCGGGAAGGAGCTCCTACAATGAGCAGTTCTTC. Residues: CASSSARVGLAGRSSYNEQFF. Complete variable domain (other parts from reference TRBV7-8 and TRBJ2-1): GAGVSQSPRYKVAKRGQDVALRCDPISGHVSLFWYQQALGQGPEFLTYFQNEAQLDKSGLPSDRFFAERPEGSVSTLKIQRTQQEDSAVYLCASSSARVGLAGRSSYNEQFFGPGTRLTVL.

The rearrangement joins TRBV7-9 to TRBJ2-3; the D is unclear. Trimming left V 0 bases short and J 4 bases short, with 2 bases between. The germline V gene encodes CDR1 SEHNR and CDR2 FQNEAQ (reference sequence). The CDR3 contains 12 residues. The CDR3 coding sequence is TGTGCCAGCAGCTTAGCGGCAGATACGCAGTATTTT. Residues: CASSLAADTQYF.

The rearrangement links TRBV29-1 to TRBJ2-6; no clear D gene. Germline V lookup: CDR1 SQVTM, CDR2 ANQGSEA. Trimming cost V 4 bases and J 3 bases, with 10 bases left between them. This CDR3 is built from 14 residues. The DNA of the CDR3 is TGCAGCGTTGTTAGTAGTTTTGGGGCCAACGTCCTGACTTTC. Amino acids: CSVVSSFGANVLTF.

The chain employs TRBV5-6 and TRBJ1-3, with D uncertain. Per germline, CDR1 SGHDT and CDR2 YYEEEE. Trimming took off 0 bases at V and 0 bases at J, with 13 bases between the two ends. The CDR3 runs 17 residues. The CDR3 reads CASSLARRLGSGNTIYF. CDR3 nucleotide sequence: TGTGCCAGCAGCTTGGCACGTCGTTTGGGCTCTGGAAACACCATATATTTT.

This clone was counted a single time. The chain combines TRBV10-1 with TRBJ2-3; tentatively, D is TRBD2 (6 bases). Per the germline V gene, CDR1 is WNHNN and CDR2 is SYGVQD (reference sequence). This CDR3 has 14 residues. Trimming removed 6 bases from V and 2 bases from J, with 12 bases in between. The CDR3 nucleotides read TGCGCCAGCAGGGATAGCGGTTACACAGATACGCAGTATTTT. It is translated as CASRDSGYTDTQYF.

This rearrangement joins TRBV5-4 to TRBJ2-2, with TRBD2 matching 9 bases. Per germline, CDR1 SGHNT and CDR2 YYREEE (reference sequence). V trimming: 0 bases; J trimming: 5 bases; junction bases outside the gene matches: 8. The CDR3 is 17 residues long. CDR3 in amino acids: CASSLAAGLAGTGELFF. The CDR3 DNA is TGTGCCAGCAGCTTGGCCGCTGGTCTAGCGGGAACCGGGGAGCTGTTTTTT.

This chain uses TRBV6-1 with TRBJ2-7; tentatively, D is TRBD1 or TRBD2 (5 bases each). From germline, CDR1 is MNHNS and CDR2 SASEGT. The CDR3 runs 14 residues. Trimming took 2 bases from V and 6 from J, leaving 14 bases between them. As DNA, the CDR3 is TGTGCCAGCAGTGAATTTGGGGGAGATCTCGAGCAGTACTTC. Translated, it gives CASSEFGGDLEQYF.

J is TRBJ2-5 and V is TRBV27, with D unresolved. The CDR3 spans 12 residues. The V end was cut by 5 bases, the J end by 7 bases, with 11 bases between. Per the germline V gene, CDR1 is MNHEY and CDR2 is SMNVEV (reference sequence). The CDR3 sequence: CASSPRGGTQYF. The CDR3 coding sequence is TGTGCCAGCAGTCCCCGTGGTGGGACCCAGTACTTC.

V usage is TRBV10-3 and J usage is TRBJ1-4, with D unclear. The CDR3 covers 14 residues. The V gene's germline CDR1 is ENHRY and CDR2 SYGVKD. V was cut by 4 bases and J by 5 bases, with 11 bases left in between. CDR3 residues: CAISGEGLNEKLFF. The CDR3 DNA is TGTGCCATCAGTGGTGAGGGCTTAAATGAAAAACTGTTTTTT.

The V and J genes are TRBV5-4 and TRBJ1-2; weak D call: TRBD1 (5 bases). Germline CDR1 reads SGHNT; CDR2 reads YYREEE (reference sequence). Trimming took off 3 bases at V and 3 bases at J, with 9 bases between the two ends. The CDR3 runs 13 residues. CDR3 sequence: CASSSPGHYGYTF. As DNA, the CDR3 is TGTGCCAGCAGCTCGCCGGGACACTATGGCTACACCTTC. Full variable domain (outside the CDR3, taken from reference TRBV5-4 and TRBJ1-2): ETGVTQSPTHLIKTRGQQVTLRCSSQSGHNTVSWYQQALGQGPQFIFQYYREEENGRGNFPPRFSGLQFPNYSSELNVNALELDDSALYLCASSSPGHYGYTFGSGTRLTVV.

The chain combines TRBV2 with TRBJ2-4; D is unclear. This CDR3 is 13 amino acids long. From germline, CDR1 is SNHLY and CDR2 FYNNEI. Trimming pared 3 bases from V and 0 bases from J, leaving 3 bases between. CDR3 region: CASSDLAKNIQYF. CDR3 DNA sequence: TGTGCCAGCAGTGATTTAGCCAAAAACATTCAGTACTTC.

V usage is TRBV7-9 and J usage is TRBJ1-4, with 7 bases that match TRBD1. Germline V gene data show CDR1 as SEHNR and CDR2 as FQNEAQ (reference sequence). CDR3 size: 15 residues. V shed 5 bases, J shed 5 bases, and the junction held 8 bases outside the gene matches. The CDR3 sequence: CASSPPRQGNEKLFF. The CDR3 DNA follows: TGTGCCAGCAGCCCCCCACGACAGGGAAATGAAAAACTGTTTTTT.

The chain links TRBV5-5 to TRBJ2-7; no reliable D call. In germline, CDR1 is SGHKS, CDR2 YYEKEE (reference sequence). Deletions cut 0 bases from V and 4 bases from J, with 5 bases between. The CDR3 has 12 residues. DNA of the CDR3: TGTGCCAGCAGCTTGGCCACATACGAGCAGTACTTC. Amino acids: CASSLATYEQYF.